One sample yielded the 16 T cell receptor beta chains listed below, sequenced in a study of Ad26.COV2.S vaccination and SARS-CoV-2 variants. The table came from immunoSEQ multiplex PCR; TCRdb's copy has only in-frame clones and leaves some out. This sample has 300,000 to 350,000 clones, with approximately 87% found just once. The treatment was: roughly 20 received Ad26.COV2.S at low or high dose, single or two shots; about 5 received placebo; per-sample allocation not given. Sample collection was performed on day 63 after the first vaccine or placebo injection. The source was peripheral blood, collected in a trial of Ad26.COV2.S vaccine versus placebo. These TCRs come from a person between 18 and 65 years old who received the Ad26.COV2.S COVID-19 vaccine or a placebo.

The chain links TRBV7-3 to TRBJ1-1, with a weak D call TRBD1 (5 bases). This CDR3 has 16 residues. Germline values: CDR1 SGHTA, CDR2 FQGTGA. The V gene lost 0 bases and the J gene lost 4 bases, with 15 bases spanning the gap. The CDR3 bases are TGTGCCAGCAGCTTAACGTATTTTCGTAGGGGCACTGAAGCTTTCTTT. Translated, it gives CASSLTYFRRGTEAFF.

V usage is TRBV7-9 and J usage is TRBJ2-6; D unresolved. Germline CDR1 is SEHNR and CDR2 is FQNEAQ (reference sequence). This CDR3 spans 16 amino acids. V was trimmed by 1 base and J by 1 base, leaving 8 bases between them. CDR3 region: CASSLVIVSGANVLTF. DNA of the CDR3: TGTGCCAGCAGCTTAGTCATTGTGTCTGGGGCCAACGTCCTGACTTTC. The full variable domain, rest sourced from reference TRBV7-9 and TRBJ2-6, is DTGVSQNPRHKITKRGQNVTFRCDPISEHNRLYWYRQTLGQGPEFLTYFQNEAQLEKSRLLSDRFSAERPKGSFSTLEIQRTEQGDSAMYLCASSLVIVSGANVLTFGAGSRLTVL.

The chain recombines TRBV19 with TRBJ2-1; tentative D call: TRBD2 (5 bases). CDR3 length: 18 amino acids. V was pared by 0 bases and J by 7 bases, with 22 bases between. CDR1 LNHDA and CDR2 SQIVND come from the germline V gene (reference sequence). The CDR3 nucleotides read TGTGCCAGTAGTATAGATGGTGTCAGGAGAGGGAGAAAGAATGAGCAGTTCTTC. Amino acid sequence: CASSIDGVRRGRKNEQFF.

The V call is TRBV6-4, the J call TRBJ2-1, with D unclear. Looked up from germline, CDR1 is MRHNA and CDR2 is SNTAGT. V was clipped by 4 bases and J by 6 bases, with 19 bases between them. This CDR3 region has 16 residues. The CDR3 DNA sequence: TGTGCCAGCAGTGTCCTGTCGGGCTCTTCCATCAATGAGCAGTTCTTC. Protein sequence: CASSVLSGSSINEQFF.

This clone was counted a single time. This chain links TRBV28 with TRBJ1-1; D is unclear. Trimming took off 5 bases at V and 1 base at J, with 17 bases between the two ends. The CDR3 has 16 amino acids. CDR1 and CDR2 (germline): MDHEN, SYDVKM. CDR3 sequence: CASSPLGNGKNTEAFF. CDR3 nucleotides: TGTGCCAGCAGTCCGCTTGGGAACGGAAAGAACACTGAAGCTTTCTTT.

The CDR3 spells CAPPTRGKKAFF. CDR3 DNA sequence: TGTGCCCCCCCAACCAGGGGGAAGAAAGCTTTCTTT. This chain uses TRBV24-1 with TRBJ1-1; 7 nucleotides agree with TRBD1. V gave up 12 bases and J gave up 9 bases; unmatched junction bases: 12. From germline, CDR1 is KGHDR and CDR2 SFDVKD. This CDR3 is built from 12 residues.

V and J are TRBV30 and TRBJ1-5, with 9 bases aligning to TRBD1. The CDR3 spans 16 residues. Germline CDR1 GTSNPN, CDR2 SVGIG (reference sequence). Germline trimming cut 2 bases from V and 1 base from J; bases unmatched to any gene: 6. CDR3 sequence reads: CAWSKDRGGSNQPQHF. In DNA, the CDR3 is TGTGCCTGGAGTAAAGACAGGGGGGGAAGCAATCAGCCCCAGCATTTT. The full variable domain, its missing parts supplied by reference TRBV30 and TRBJ1-5, is SQTIHQWPATLVQPVGSPLSLECTVEGTSNPNLYWYRQAAGRGLQLLFYSVGIGQISSEVPQNLSASRPQDRQFILSSKKLLLSDSGFYLCAWSKDRGGSNQPQHFGDGTRLSIL.

The chain combines TRBV16 with TRBJ1-1; D perhaps matches TRBD1 (6 bases). Looked up from germline, CDR1 is KGHSY and CDR2 is FQNENV. The V end lost 5 bases, the J end lost 3 bases, and 13 bases lay between the germline ends. The CDR3 has 14 amino acids. CDR3 in amino acids: CASSSGGAYTEAFF. As DNA, the CDR3 is TGTGCCAGCAGCTCCGGGGGGGCTTACACTGAAGCTTTCTTT. Filled out from reference TRBV16 and TRBJ1-1, the complete variable domain reads GEEVAQTPKHLVRGEGQKAKLYCAPIKGHSYVFWYQQVLKNEFKFLISFQNENVFDETGMPKERFSAKCLPNSPCSLEIQATKLEDSAVYFCASSSGGAYTEAFFGQGTRLTVV.

For the CDR3, the DNA is TGCGCCAGCAGCTTCCAGGGCATGAACACTGAAGCTTTCTTT. Residues: CASSFQGMNTEAFF. The J gene is TRBJ1-1, the V gene TRBV5-1, with D maybe TRBD1 (5 bases). In germline, CDR1 is SGHRS, CDR2 YFSETQ. This CDR3 is built from 14 residues. Trimming took 2 bases from V and 0 from J, leaving 8 bases between them.

A single count supports this clone. DNA of the CDR3: TGTGCCAGTACTGACAGGGAGGATGGAGAGACCCAGTACTTC. This gives the protein CASTDREDGETQYF. The chain has TRBV19 and TRBJ2-5; D possibly corresponds to TRBD1 (7 bases). Trimming took 7 bases from V and 4 from J, leaving 16 bases between them. This CDR3 region has 14 residues. Germline loops: CDR1 LNHDA, CDR2 SQIVND (reference sequence).

V gene TRBV29-1 combines with J gene TRBJ1-4; maybe TRBD1 (6 bases). CDR3 length equals 13 residues. The V end lost 4 bases, the J end lost 5 bases, and 11 bases lay between the germline ends. The germline CDR1 and CDR2 sequences are SQVTM and ANQGSEA. The chain's CDR3 is CSVVVGANEKLFF. Written as DNA, the CDR3 is TGCAGCGTTGTAGTGGGGGCGAATGAAAAACTGTTTTTT.

The table lists this clone with a few counts. The chain uses TRBV4-3 and TRBJ2-2; 14 bases map to TRBD2. V gave up 3 bases and J gave up 4 bases; unmatched junction bases: 7. Germline V gene data show CDR1 as LGHNA and CDR2 as YSLEER. The CDR3 is 18 residues long. The CDR3 spells CASSQRLAGGPSTGELFF. CDR3 nucleotides: TGCGCCAGCAGCCAGAGACTAGCGGGAGGGCCGAGCACCGGGGAGCTGTTTTTT.

This chain links TRBV5-5 with TRBJ1-4; 7 positions agree with TRBD1. The CDR3 has 19 amino acids. V dropped 4 bases and J dropped 1; count of bases not matched to a gene: 16. Germline values: CDR1 SGHKS, CDR2 YYEKEE (reference sequence). This CDR3 reads CASSQANLKTGLTNEKLFF. In DNA, the CDR3 is TGTGCCAGCAGCCAAGCGAACCTAAAGACAGGGTTAACTAATGAAAAACTGTTTTTT.

This chain uses TRBV15 with TRBJ2-3; D may correspond to TRBD1 or TRBD2 (5 bases each). This CDR3 comprises 15 residues. CDR1 and CDR2 from the germline V gene are LNHNV and YYDKDF (reference sequence). V dropped 8 bases and J dropped 2 bases, with 17 bases sitting between them. CDR3 sequence reads: CATRDPRDITDTQYF. As DNA, the CDR3 is TGTGCCACCCGGGACCCGCGAGACATCACAGATACGCAGTATTTT. The entire variable domain, with the rest obtained from reference TRBV15 and TRBJ2-3, is as follows: DAMVIQNPRYQVTQFGKPVTLSCSQTLNHNVMYWYQQKSSQAPKLLFHYYDKDFNNEADTPDNFQSRRPNTSFCFLDIRSPGLGDTAMYLCATRDPRDITDTQYFGPGTRLTVL.

The chain carries TRBV9 and TRBJ2-2, with 9 bases matching TRBD2. V dropped 3 bases and J dropped 7; count of bases not matched to a gene: 7. The CDR3 runs to 15 residues. The germline gives CDR1 SGDLS, CDR2 YYNGEE. The CDR3 sequence: CASSGGGRAVGELFF. CDR3 in DNA: TGTGCCAGCAGCGGGGGCGGGAGGGCCGTCGGGGAGCTGTTTTTT. Using reference TRBV9 and TRBJ2-2 for the parts outside the CDR3, the full variable domain is DSGVTQTPKHLITATGQRVTLRCSPRSGDLSVYWYQQSLDQGLQFLIQYYNGEERAKGNILERFSAQQFPDLHSELNLSSLELGDSALYFCASSGGGRAVGELFFGEGSRLTVL.

The V call is TRBV5-1, the J call TRBJ1-2; 9 bases match TRBD1. Looked up from germline, CDR1 is SGHRS and CDR2 is YFSETQ. This CDR3 is 16 amino acids long. With V trimmed by 4 bases and J by 0 bases, 7 bases remained unmatched. CDR3 bases: TGCGCCAGCAGCCCCGGGACAGGGCAAGCTAACTATGGCTACACCTTC. Translated: CASSPGTGQANYGYTF.